The entry that follows covers one T cell receptor beta chain sequence. This entry is derived from a study of CD8 T cells in Susac syndrome. V was pared by 3 bases and J by 8 bases, with 5 bases between. The germline gives CDR1 MDHEN, CDR2 SYDVKM. There are 11 residues in the CDR3. About 0.45 to 1 ug RNA was reverse transcribed with random hexamers. Across 54 Vbeta and 13 Jbeta, TCR beta CDR3 was amplified with immunoSEQ multiplex PCR. TCRdb reprocessed the immunoSEQ multiplex PCR reads with MiXCR, giving one entry per CDR3 protein. The data contain 330,000 or so distinct CDR3 sequences, 89% of them singletons. It was treatment-naive patients with stable or active relapsing-remitting disease who made up the multiple sclerosis controls. CD8+ and CD4+ T cells were negatively isolated; TEMRA cells were FACS-enriched.

This clonotype was obtained from a human donor with multiple sclerosis. The V and J genes are TRBV28 and TRBJ2-4; no definite D call. The sample was CD8+ T cells from PBMCs. CDR3 DNA: TGTGCCAGCAGTTTCATGGACATTCAGTACTTC. Its translation is CASSFMDIQYF.